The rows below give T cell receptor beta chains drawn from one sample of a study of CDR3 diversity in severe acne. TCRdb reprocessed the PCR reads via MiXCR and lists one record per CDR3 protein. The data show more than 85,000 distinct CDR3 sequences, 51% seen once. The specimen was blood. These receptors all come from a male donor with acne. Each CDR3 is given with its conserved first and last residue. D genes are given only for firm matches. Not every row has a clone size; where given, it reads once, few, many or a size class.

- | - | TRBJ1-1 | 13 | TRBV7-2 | TGTGCCAGCAGCCTAACAGAGTATAGTGAAGCTTTCTTT | CASSLTEYSEAFF
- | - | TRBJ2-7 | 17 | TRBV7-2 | TGTGCCAGCAGCCAAGACGGCCAGCGGCAGAGCTCCTACGAGCAGTACTTC | CASSQDGQRQSSYEQYF
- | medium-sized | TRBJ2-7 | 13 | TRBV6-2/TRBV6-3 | TGTGCCAGCAGTTACGCGGGTTTGTACGAGCAGTACTTC | CASSYAGLYEQYF
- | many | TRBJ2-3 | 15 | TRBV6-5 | TGTGCCAGCAGTGGGACGGATGGTTACACAGATACGCAGTATTTT | CASSGTDGYTDTQYF
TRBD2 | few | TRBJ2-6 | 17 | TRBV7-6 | TGTGCCAGCAGCCAGCGGGACCTCGTCTCTGGGGCCAACGTCCTGACTTTC | CASSQRDLVSGANVLTF
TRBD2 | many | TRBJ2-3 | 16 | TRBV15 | TGTGCCACCAGCACTGCATTGGGAGGGAGCACAGATACGCAGTATTTT | CATSTALGGSTDTQYF
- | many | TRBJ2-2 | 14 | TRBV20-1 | TGCAGTGCCCCGGTGCAGGGGAACACCGGGGAGCTGTTTTTT | CSAPVQGNTGELFF
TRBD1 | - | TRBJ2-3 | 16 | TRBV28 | TGTGCCAGCAGTTTAGGGACAGGGCGCTTCACAGATACGCAGTATTTT | CASSLGTGRFTDTQYF
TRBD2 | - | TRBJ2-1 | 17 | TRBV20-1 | TGCAGTGCCACGACTAGCGGGAGGCCCGATTCCTACAATGAGCAGTTCTTC | CSATTSGRPDSYNEQFF
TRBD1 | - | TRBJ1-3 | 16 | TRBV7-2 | TGTGCCAGCAGCTTAGTGGTCAGGGGGTCTGGAAACACCATATATTTT | CASSLVVRGSGNTIYF
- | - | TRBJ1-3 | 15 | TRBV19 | TGTGCCAGTAGTAATTCCAGCACCTCTGGAAACACCATATATTTT | CASSNSSTSGNTIYF
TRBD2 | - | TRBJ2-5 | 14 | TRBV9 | TGTGCCAGCAGCCAAATAGCGGGGGTGGAGACCCAGTACTTC | CASSQIAGVETQYF
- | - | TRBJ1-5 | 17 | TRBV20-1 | TGCAGTGCTAGAGATGTAACTAGCGGGAGGGGAAATCAGCCCCAGCATTTT | CSARDVTSGRGNQPQHF
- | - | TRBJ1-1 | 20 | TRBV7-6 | - | CASSFYICSASRTVNTEAFF
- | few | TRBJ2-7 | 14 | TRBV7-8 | TGTGCCAGCAGATGGTTGGTCAACGGCGACGAGCAGTACTTC | CASRWLVNGDEQYF
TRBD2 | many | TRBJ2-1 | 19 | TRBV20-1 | TGCAGTGCTAGAGATGTAACTAGCGGGAGGGCCGCAGTTGCTAATGAGCAGTTCTTC | CSARDVTSGRAAVANEQFF
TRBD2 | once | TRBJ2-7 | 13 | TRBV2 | TGTGCCAGCAGCGCGGGGGTAGCCACCGAGCAGTACTTC | CASSAGVATEQYF
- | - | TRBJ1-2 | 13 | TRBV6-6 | TGTGCCAGCAGTGGCTCCCCTGCGTGGAATTACACCTTC | CASSGSPAWNYTF
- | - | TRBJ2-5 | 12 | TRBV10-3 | TGTGCCACGGCTTTTGAGAAGGAGACCCAGTACTTC | CATAFEKETQYF
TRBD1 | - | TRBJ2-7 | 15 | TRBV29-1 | TGCAGCGTTACGGGAGGGGGACAGGGGGCCTACGAGCAGTACTTC | CSVTGGGQGAYEQYF
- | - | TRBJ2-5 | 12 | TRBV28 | TGTGCCAGCACCCGGGACCAAGAGACCCAGTACTTC | CASTRDQETQYF
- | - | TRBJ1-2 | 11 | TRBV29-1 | TGCAGCGTCGGGGACAACTATGGCTACACCTTC | CSVGDNYGYTF
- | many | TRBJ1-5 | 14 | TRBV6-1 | TGTGCCAGCATGGACGGATATAGCAATCAGCCCCAGCATTTT | CASMDGYSNQPQHF
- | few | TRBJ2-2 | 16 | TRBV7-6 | TGTGCCAGCAGCTTAGATCGAGCGATTAACACCGGGGAGCTGTTTTTT | CASSLDRAINTGELFF
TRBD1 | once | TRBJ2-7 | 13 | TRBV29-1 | TGCAGCGTTGAGCTGGACAGGCCCTACGAGCAGTACTTC | CSVELDRPYEQYF
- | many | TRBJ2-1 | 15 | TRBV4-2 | TGTGCCAGCAGCCAATCAGCTCGTCCTTACAATGAGCAGTTCTTC | CASSQSARPYNEQFF
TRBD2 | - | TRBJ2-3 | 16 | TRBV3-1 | TGTGCCAGCAGCCACGCCATCGGACTAGCGGCAGATACGCAGTGTTTT | CASSHAIGLAADTQCF
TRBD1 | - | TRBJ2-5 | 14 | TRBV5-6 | TGTACCAGCAGCTTCACACAGGGGGCGAAGACCCAGTACTTC | CTSSFTQGAKTQYF
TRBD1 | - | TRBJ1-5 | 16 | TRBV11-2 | TGTGCCAGCAGCTTAGAGGGACAGGGGGTGTATCAGCCCCAGCATTTT | CASSLEGQGVYQPQHF
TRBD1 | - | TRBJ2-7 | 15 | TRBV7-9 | TGTGCCAGCAGCTTAGCGCTCAGGGGGCGGAACGAGCAGTACTTC | CASSLALRGRNEQYF
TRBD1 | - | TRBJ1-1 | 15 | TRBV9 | TGTGCCAGCCGCGCGCGGGGAGGGGGCGTTTCTGAAGCTTTCTTT | CASRARGGGVSEAFF
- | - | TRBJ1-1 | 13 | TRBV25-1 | TGTGCCAGCAGTTTAGACTTGAACACTGAAGCTTTCTTT | CASSLDLNTEAFF
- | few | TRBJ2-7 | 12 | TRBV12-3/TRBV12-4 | TGTGCCAGCAGTTCTCGGGGCCACGAGCAGTACTTC | CASSSRGHEQYF